This is a list of T cell receptor beta chains from one sample in a study of CD8 T cells in ankylosing spondylitis. TCRdb processed the 5' RACE reads anew with MiXCR; each CDR3 protein has one entry. This sample has a few hundred thousand distinct CDR3 sequences, with about a sixth found just once. The specimen was blood, either unsorted or a sorted T cell fraction (not recorded which). All receptors come from a male donor with ankylosing spondylitis. Each CDR3 is given with its conserved first and last residue. Each record gives: clone size, D gene, J gene, V gene, CDR3 protein, CDR3 DNA. The D gene is left open where the match is weak. Size values are once, few and many counts, or a class for expanded clones, and some rows have none.

size: few
D: TRBD2
J: TRBJ2-7
V: TRBV29-1
CDR3: CSVRVGGRVSYEQYF
DNA: TGCAGCGTTCGCGTCGGCGGGAGGGTCTCCTACGAGCAGTACTTC

size: few
D: TRBD1
J: TRBJ1-4
V: TRBV9
CDR3: CANSMGGQGPEKLFF
DNA: TGTGCCAACAGCATGGGGGGACAGGGGCCGGAAAAACTGTTTTTT

size: many
D: TRBD1
J: TRBJ1-1
V: TRBV4-1
CDR3: CASSQDRDRSFEAFF
DNA: TGCGCCAGCAGCCAAGACCGGGACAGGAGTTTTGAAGCTTTCTTT

size: -
D: -
J: TRBJ1-1
V: TRBV4-2
CDR3: CASSPERATRGTEAFF
DNA: TGTGCCAGCAGCCCAGAAAGAGCAACCCGCGGCACTGAAGCTTTCTTT

size: few
D: -
J: TRBJ2-3
V: TRBV7-9
CDR3: CASSLVGPSLDTQYF
DNA: TGTGCCAGCAGCTTAGTCGGCCCAAGTTTAGATACGCAGTATTTT

size: few
D: TRBD1
J: TRBJ2-7
V: TRBV11-2
CDR3: CASSRYMGQGYEQYF
DNA: TGTGCCAGCAGCCGTTATATGGGACAGGGCTACGAGCAGTACTTC

size: -
D: -
J: TRBJ2-3
V: TRBV4-1
CDR3: CASSQGVPLGTDTQYF
DNA: TGCGCCAGCAGCCAGGGGGTCCCACTTGGGACAGATACGCAGTATTTT

size: -
D: -
J: TRBJ2-5
V: TRBV7-2
CDR3: CASSMAGGAQETQYF
DNA: TGTGCCAGCAGCATGGCTGGGGGGGCCCAAGAGACCCAGTACTTC

size: -
D: -
J: TRBJ2-1
V: TRBV25-1
CDR3: CASSEATSSSYNEQFF
DNA: TGTGCCAGCAGTGAAGCCACTAGTAGCTCCTACAATGAGCAGTTCTTC

size: many
D: -
J: TRBJ1-4
V: TRBV20-1
CDR3: CSARARGAVANEKLFF
DNA: TGCAGTGCTAGAGCCCGCGGGGCGGTCGCTAATGAAAAACTGTTTTTT

size: -
D: TRBD1
J: TRBJ2-1
V: TRBV19
CDR3: CASSILTGVGEQFF
DNA: TGTGCCAGTAGTATTTTGACAGGGGTGGGTGAGCAGTTCTTC

size: -
D: TRBD1
J: TRBJ2-7
V: TRBV18
CDR3: CASSPPGQGVYEQYF
DNA: TGTGCCAGCTCACCTCCGGGACAGGGGGTGTACGAGCAGTACTTC

size: few
D: -
J: TRBJ2-1
V: TRBV11-2
CDR3: CASSLVGTHNEQFF
DNA: TGTGCCAGCAGCTTAGTTGGTACCCACAATGAGCAGTTCTTC

size: few
D: -
J: TRBJ2-2
V: TRBV4-1
CDR3: CASSPETGELFF
DNA: TGCGCCAGCAGCCCAGAAACCGGGGAGCTGTTTTTT

size: few
D: TRBD1
J: TRBJ1-2
V: TRBV29-1
CDR3: CSVEDLTRGIHGYTF
DNA: TGCAGCGTTGAAGATCTTACCAGGGGGATCCACGGCTACACCTTC

size: few
D: -
J: TRBJ1-5
V: TRBV3-1
CDR3: CASSQGDGRQPQHF
DNA: TGTGCCAGCAGCCAAGGAGACGGTCGTCAGCCCCAGCATTTT

size: many
D: TRBD1
J: TRBJ2-2
V: TRBV15
CDR3: CATMDRELHPGELFF
DNA: TGTGCCACCATGGACAGGGAACTCCATCCCGGGGAGCTGTTTTTT

size: -
D: TRBD1
J: TRBJ2-3
V: TRBV4-3
CDR3: CASSQDLVRGSPSTDTQYF
DNA: TGCGCCAGCAGCCAAGATCTCGTCAGGGGGAGCCCTAGCACAGATACGCAGTATTTT

size: few
D: TRBD2
J: TRBJ2-1
V: TRBV5-1
CDR3: CASSLGTSGGDEQFF
DNA: TGCGCCAGCAGCTTGGGGACTAGCGGGGGGGATGAGCAGTTCTTC

size: -
D: -
J: TRBJ2-7
V: TRBV20-1
CDR3: CSARQPRGATYEQYF
DNA: TGCAGTGCTAGACAACCCAGGGGGGCTACCTACGAGCAGTACTTC

size: few
D: TRBD1
J: TRBJ1-6
V: TRBV5-6
CDR3: CASSYRQGGFVPLHF
DNA: TGTGCCAGCAGCTACCGACAGGGGGGATTTGTACCCCTCCACTTT

size: few
D: -
J: TRBJ2-7
V: TRBV4-2
CDR3: CASSQESGLSSYEQYF
DNA: TGTGCCAGCAGCCAAGAATCGGGCCTTAGCTCCTACGAGCAGTACTTC

size: few
D: TRBD1
J: TRBJ1-2
V: TRBV5-1
CDR3: CASSVGQGLPYGYTF
DNA: TGCGCCAGCAGCGTGGGACAGGGCCTTCCCTATGGCTACACCTTC

size: few
D: TRBD2
J: TRBJ2-7
V: TRBV10-3
CDR3: CAISEGTSGSFYEQYF
DNA: TGTGCCATCAGTGAGGGGACTAGCGGGAGTTTCTACGAGCAGTACTTC

size: few
D: TRBD2
J: TRBJ2-2
V: TRBV27
CDR3: CASSLRLAETTGELFF
DNA: TGTGCCAGCAGTTTACGACTAGCGGAAACTACCGGGGAGCTGTTTTTT

size: -
D: -
J: TRBJ2-1
V: TRBV6-1
CDR3: CASSELELYNEQFF
DNA: TGTGCCAGCAGTGAACTCGAACTATACAATGAGCAGTTCTTC

size: -
D: TRBD1
J: TRBJ1-1
V: TRBV5-1
CDR3: CASSGGDRGFTEAFF
DNA: TGCGCCAGCAGCGGCGGGGACAGGGGATTTACTGAAGCTTTCTTT

size: few
D: -
J: TRBJ1-2
V: TRBV5-1
CDR3: CASSAFSGIDFYGYTF
DNA: TGCGCCAGCAGCGCTTTTTCAGGGATAGATTTCTATGGCTACACCTTC

size: -
D: -
J: TRBJ2-7
V: TRBV12-3/TRBV12-4
CDR3: CASSRGRSYEQYF
DNA: TGTGCCAGCAGCCGGGGGCGCTCCTACGAGCAGTACTTC

size: many
D: -
J: TRBJ2-3
V: TRBV7-9
CDR3: CASSSSDPNTDTQYF
DNA: TGTGCCAGCAGCTCCTCGGACCCAAACACAGATACGCAGTATTTT

size: few
D: -
J: TRBJ2-4
V: TRBV7-9
CDR3: CASSPTTGLAKNIQYF
DNA: TGTGCCAGCAGCCCAACAACAGGTTTAGCCAAAAACATTCAGTACTTC

size: few
D: TRBD2
J: TRBJ2-5
V: TRBV28
CDR3: CASMGTGGQETQYF
DNA: TGTGCCAGCATGGGCACGGGAGGTCAGGAGACCCAGTACTTC

size: few
D: TRBD2
J: TRBJ2-7
V: TRBV9
CDR3: CASSLEGTSGYEQYF
DNA: TGTGCCAGCAGCTTGGAAGGGACTAGCGGCTACGAGCAGTACTTC

size: -
D: TRBD1
J: TRBJ1-5
V: TRBV27
CDR3: CASSSGTDGSNQPQHF
DNA: TGTGCCAGCAGTTCTGGGACAGATGGGAGCAATCAGCCCCAGCATTTT

size: -
D: TRBD1
J: TRBJ1-1
V: TRBV20-1
CDR3: CSARNQWTGYTEAFF
DNA: TGCAGTGCTAGAAATCAATGGACAGGGTACACTGAAGCTTTCTTT

size: -
D: -
J: TRBJ1-4
V: TRBV4-1
CDR3: CASSQVSAVANEKLFF
DNA: TGCGCCAGCAGCCAAGTTTCAGCGGTAGCTAATGAAAAACTGTTTTTT

size: -
D: -
J: TRBJ1-1
V: TRBV9
CDR3: CASSVAIGSEAFF
DNA: TGTGCCAGCAGCGTAGCTATAGGGTCGGAAGCTTTCTTT

size: once
D: TRBD1
J: TRBJ2-2
V: TRBV30
CDR3: CAWSELTGQLLNTGELFF
DNA: TGTGCCTGGAGTGAACTCACGGGACAGCTTTTGAACACCGGGGAGCTGTTTTTT

size: few
D: -
J: TRBJ2-2
V: TRBV20-1
CDR3: CSAIEEDAFTGELFF
DNA: TGCAGTGCTATTGAAGAGGACGCATTTACCGGGGAGCTGTTTTTT

size: -
D: -
J: TRBJ2-5
V: TRBV7-2
CDR3: CASSAFGGQETQYF
DNA: TGTGCCAGCAGCGCCTTTGGTGGCCAAGAGACCCAGTACTTC

size: few
D: TRBD1
J: TRBJ2-1
V: TRBV29-1
CDR3: CSVEWQGASYNEQFF
DNA: TGCAGCGTTGAGTGGCAGGGGGCCTCATACAATGAGCAGTTCTTC

size: -
D: -
J: TRBJ1-6
V: TRBV9
CDR3: CASRRTAEAYNSPLHF
DNA: TGTGCCAGCAGGCGGACAGCGGAAGCCTATAATTCACCCCTCCACTTT

size: -
D: TRBD2
J: TRBJ2-1
V: TRBV27
CDR3: CASSFTSGRDSYNEQFF
DNA: TGTGCCAGCAGTTTCACTAGCGGGAGGGATTCCTACAATGAGCAGTTCTTC

size: many
D: -
J: TRBJ2-7
V: TRBV29-1
CDR3: CSVATTGYEQYF
DNA: TGCAGCGTTGCCACTACGGGGTACGAGCAGTACTTC

size: -
D: TRBD2
J: TRBJ2-1
V: TRBV20-1
CDR3: CSARGLAGGATNEQFF
DNA: TGCAGTGCTAGGGGACTAGCGGGGGGGGCTACAAATGAGCAGTTCTTC

size: -
D: TRBD2
J: TRBJ2-5
V: TRBV11-2
CDR3: CASSLDWPSGRETQYF
DNA: TGTGCCAGCAGCTTAGATTGGCCTAGCGGGAGAGAGACCCAGTACTTC

size: -
D: -
J: TRBJ2-2
V: TRBV12-3/TRBV12-4
CDR3: CASSWVNTGELFF
DNA: TGTGCCAGCAGTTGGGTGAACACCGGGGAGCTGTTTTTT

size: many
D: -
J: TRBJ2-2
V: TRBV12-3/TRBV12-4
CDR3: CASSFRGAGELFF
DNA: TGTGCCAGCAGTTTCAGGGGGGCCGGGGAGCTGTTTTTT

size: -
D: -
J: TRBJ2-2
V: TRBV20-1
CDR3: CSARPRGGNTGELFF
DNA: TGCAGTGCTAGACCCAGGGGAGGTAACACCGGGGAGCTGTTTTTT